Each of the 5 T cell receptor beta chains below was sequenced from the same sample in a study of cytomegalovirus exposure and HLA in healthy donors. Primers for the PCR totalled 60 Vbeta and 13 Jbeta. Method: immunoSEQ multiplex PCR; TCRdb's copy keeps in-frame clones and lacks some. Of roughly 110,000 clones listed, about 80% are singletons. The sequencing sample was made of PBMCs. The receptors shown here come from a woman aged 18-29 years in good health and CMV-seropositive.

The rearrangement joins TRBV19 to TRBJ2-5; TRBD2 aligns across 10 bases. There are 16 residues in the CDR3. Germline values: CDR1 LNHDA, CDR2 SQIVND (reference sequence). The V gene end was trimmed by 5 bases and the J gene end by 1 base; junction bases not matched to a gene: 7. CDR3 DNA: TGTGCCAGTAGTTCGGCTAGCGGGGGCCCCCAAGAGACCCAGTACTTC. Protein: CASSSASGGPQETQYF. Based on the CDR3 plus reference TRBV19 and TRBJ2-5, the full variable domain is DGGITQSPKYLFRKEGQNVTLSCEQNLNHDAMYWYRQDPGQGLRLIYYSQIVNDFQKGDIAEGYSVSREKKESFPLTVTSAQKNPTAFYLCASSSASGGPQETQYFGPGTRLLVL.

The chain recombines TRBV10-3 with TRBJ2-1; 8 bases agree with TRBD2. The CDR3 consists of 12 residues. Germline V lookup: CDR1 ENHRY, CDR2 SYGVKD. V dropped 7 bases and J dropped 7; count of bases not matched to a gene: 3. In DNA, the CDR3 is TGTGCCATCAAGTCTAGCGGGAATGAGCAGTTCTTC. Translating it yields CAIKSSGNEQFF.

The rearrangement links TRBV7-8 to TRBJ2-7, with a weak D call TRBD2 (5 bases). CDR1 is SGHVS, CDR2 FQNEAQ, per germline. V lost 5 bases and J 5 bases, leaving 16 bases between the germline ends. CDR3 length: 14 residues. The CDR3 loop reads CASSIDKEVDEQYF. The CDR3 DNA sequence: TGTGCCAGCAGCATTGACAAGGAGGTCGACGAGCAGTACTTC.

The chain joins TRBV28 to TRBJ2-1, with 7 bases aligning to TRBD1. This CDR3 is built from 15 residues. Germline V gene data show CDR1 as MDHEN and CDR2 as SYDVKM. J gave up 3 bases and V 3 bases, and 5 bases lay outside the gene matches. The CDR3 reads CASSFFRTGYNEQFF. The CDR3, as DNA: TGTGCCAGCAGTTTTTTTCGGACAGGCTACAATGAGCAGTTCTTC.

This clone was recorded only once. The rearrangement uses TRBV5-6 and TRBJ2-7; 8 bases match TRBD2. The CDR3 totals 16 residues. CDR1 and CDR2 from the germline V gene are SGHDT and YYEEEE. V lost 1 base to trimming and J lost 0 bases; unmatched junction nucleotides: 6. This CDR3 reads CASSLSWLAGSYEQYF. In DNA form, the CDR3 reads TGTGCCAGCAGCTTGTCGTGGCTAGCGGGCTCCTACGAGCAGTACTTC.